What follows are 5 T cell receptor beta chains derived from one specimen sequenced in a study of pediatric ulcerative colitis. One to two pinch biopsies were taken from the rectum during colonoscopy. The method was immunoSEQ multiplex PCR; TCRdb's version includes in-frame clones alone and lacks a portion of them. Of some 40,000 clones in the sample, 65% to 80% were seen once. The material sequenced was gut tissue. The source is a boy aged 5-17 years with severe ulcerative colitis.

This chain joins TRBV5-1 and TRBJ2-7; perhaps TRBD2 as D (6 bases). Trimming left V 4 bases short and J 6 bases short, with 11 bases between. This CDR3 is built from 12 residues. CDR1 and CDR2 from the germline V gene are SGHRS and YFSETQ. The CDR3 sequence is CASSPREGEQYF. The CDR3 DNA is TGCGCCAGCAGCCCGCGGGAAGGCGAGCAGTACTTC.

As concerns this clone: The final CDR3 position lacks the conserved phenylalanine or tryptophan, pointing to a likely read error. The rearrangement links TRBV5-1 to TRBJ1-6; D might be TRBD1 (5 bases). The germline CDR1 and CDR2 sequences are SGHRS and YFSETQ. Trimming removed 0 bases from V and 9 bases from J, with 16 bases in between. The CDR3 is 16 amino acids. The CDR3 DNA reads as TGCGCCAGCAGCTTGGGCGACAGAGTTTTCGGTTCACCCCTCCACCTT. Its translation is CASSLGDRVFGSPLHL.

The chain is built from TRBV5-6 and TRBJ2-1; D possibly corresponds to TRBD2 (6 bases). CDR3 size: 16 residues. V lost 2 bases and J lost 2, with 14 bases in between. CDR1 and CDR2 from the germline V gene are SGHDT and YYEEEE. The CDR3 nucleotides read TGTGCCAGCAGCTTCTTAGTGGGGGGTACCTACAATGAGCAGTTCTTC. Translation: CASSFLVGGTYNEQFF.

The chain employs TRBV29-1 and TRBJ2-7; 8 bases line up with TRBD1. CDR1 SQVTM and CDR2 ANQGSEA come from the germline V gene. The CDR3 runs to 14 residues. After removal of 2 bases from V and 2 bases from J, the junction contained 5 bases not matched to a gene. DNA for the CDR3: TGCAGCGTTGAATTCGCAGGGGGCGCCTACGAGCAGTACTTC. The encoded protein is CSVEFAGGAYEQYF.

This clone was seen just once. This chain links TRBV28 with TRBJ2-7, with 9 nucleotides matching TRBD1. Germline loops: CDR1 MDHEN, CDR2 SYDVKM. The CDR3 loop spans 14 amino acids. V trimming: 6 bases; J trimming: 1 base; junction bases outside the gene matches: 4. CDR3 residues: CASRGTGISYEQYF. CDR3 nucleotides: TGTGCCAGCAGGGGGACAGGGATTTCCTACGAGCAGTACTTC.